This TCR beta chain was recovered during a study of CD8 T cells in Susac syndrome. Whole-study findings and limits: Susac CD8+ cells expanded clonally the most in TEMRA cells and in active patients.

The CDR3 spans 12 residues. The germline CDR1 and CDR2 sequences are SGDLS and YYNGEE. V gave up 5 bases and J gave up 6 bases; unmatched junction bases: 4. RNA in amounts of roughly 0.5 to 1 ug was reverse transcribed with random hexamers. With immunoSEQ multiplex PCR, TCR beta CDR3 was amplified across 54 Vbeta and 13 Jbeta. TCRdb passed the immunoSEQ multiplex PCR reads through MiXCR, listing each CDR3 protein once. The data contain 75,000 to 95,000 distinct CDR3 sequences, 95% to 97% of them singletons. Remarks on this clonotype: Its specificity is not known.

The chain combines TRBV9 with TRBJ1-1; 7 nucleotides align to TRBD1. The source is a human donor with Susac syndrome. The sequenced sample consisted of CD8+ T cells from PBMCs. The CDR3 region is CASRTGPAEAFF. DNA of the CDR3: TGTGCCAGCAGGACAGGGCCCGCTGAAGCTTTCTTT. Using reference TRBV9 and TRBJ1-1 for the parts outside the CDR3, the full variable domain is DSGVTQTPKHLITATGQRVTLRCSPRSGDLSVYWYQQSLDQGLQFLIQYYNGEERAKGNILERFSAQQFPDLHSELNLSSLELGDSALYFCASRTGPAEAFFGQGTRLTVV.